This T cell receptor (beta chain) came from a study of T cells after yellow fever vaccination. In its sample, this clonotype was seen many times. The CDR3 covers 17 residues. V lost 3 bases, J lost 7 bases, and 21 bases lay in between. Germline V gene lookup returns CDR1 SGHTA and CDR2 FQGNSA. TCRdb analysed the 5' RACE reads with MiXCR anew, one entry per CDR3 protein. Among about 340,000 distinct CDR3 sequences, almost 4% were seen once, and the ten largest hold approximately 24%. This clonotype originated in a man in his late teens or twenties who received the YFV17D yellow fever vaccine. This chain uses TRBV7-2 with TRBJ2-2; perhaps TRBD2 as D (6 bases). This specimen was PBMCs, taken 5 days after the yellow fever booster vaccination. The CDR3 reads CASSFTTSGVKFGELFF. CDR3 in DNA: TGTGCCAGCAGCTTCACGACTAGTGGCGTTAAGTTCGGGGAGCTGTTTTTT.